The 23 T cell receptor beta chains given below trace back to one sample, sequenced in a study of blood T cell repertoires in COVID-19. Data came from immunoSEQ multiplex PCR; TCRdb stores just in-frame clones and leaves some out. The data show about 44,000 clones, under 90% seen once. The source material was peripheral blood. All receptors come from a human donor in a cohort sampled during active COVID-19.

V usage is TRBV4-2 and J usage is TRBJ2-3, with 12 bases lining up with TRBD2. After removal of 1 base from V and 1 base from J, the junction contained 3 bases not matched to a gene. This CDR3 is 17 amino acids long. Germline CDR1 reads LGHNA; CDR2 reads YNFKEQ. This CDR3 is CASSQGTSGVRTDTQYF. Here the CDR3 DNA reads TGTGCCAGCAGCCAAGGGACTAGCGGGGTCCGCACAGATACGCAGTATTTT.

V and J are TRBV9 and TRBJ2-5; D is ambiguous. The CDR3 length is 13 residues. The germline CDR1 and CDR2 sequences are SGDLS and YYNGEE. V lost 0 bases, J lost 1 base, and 4 bases lay in between. The CDR3 loop reads CASSVASQETQYF. CDR3 DNA sequence: TGTGCCAGCAGCGTAGCCTCCCAAGAGACCCAGTACTTC.

The V and J genes are TRBV6-5 and TRBJ2-7, with a possible D match to TRBD1 (6 bases). There are 15 residues in the CDR3. Trimming took off 0 bases at V and 5 bases at J, with 14 bases between the two ends. Germline CDR1 is MNHEY and CDR2 is SVGAGI. CDR3 sequence reads: CASSYSRAGAHEQYV. CDR3 in DNA: TGTGCCAGCAGTTACTCGAGGGCAGGGGCCCACGAGCAGTACGTC.

The chain employs TRBV4-2 and TRBJ1-1, with D unclear. CDR1 is LGHNA and CDR2 is YNFKEQ in the germline V gene. The CDR3 consists of 15 residues. V was pared by 1 base and J by 1 base, with 10 bases between. CDR3 amino acids: CASSQGSITNTEAFF. CDR3 nucleotides: TGTGCCAGCAGCCAAGGGAGCATTACGAACACTGAAGCTTTCTTT.

The V call is TRBV7-9, the J call TRBJ2-7; possible D gene TRBD1, 5 bases. Trimming removed 0 bases at V and 3 bases at J, with 6 bases between. Germline V gene data show CDR1 as SEHNR and CDR2 as FQNEAQ (reference sequence). The CDR3 spans 13 residues. CDR3 coding DNA: TGTGCCAGCAGCTTAGCAGACAGCTACGAGCAGTACGTC. Amino acid sequence: CASSLADSYEQYV.

The chain is built from TRBV10-1 and TRBJ2-1; 7 nucleotides agree with TRBD1. CDR3 length: 13 residues. Germline trimming cut 5 bases from V and 6 bases from J; bases unmatched to any gene: 4. CDR1 and CDR2 from the germline V gene are WNHNN and SYGVQD (reference sequence). The CDR3 here is CASSRDRSNEQFF. The CDR3 nucleotides read TGCGCCAGCAGTAGGGACAGAAGCAATGAGCAGTTCTTC.

This rearrangement joins TRBV6-6 to TRBJ2-3; tentatively, D is TRBD1 (5 bases). Germline CDR1 reads MNHNY; CDR2 reads SVGAGI (reference sequence). V lost 4 bases to trimming and J lost 2 bases, with 16 bases between them. The CDR3 extends over 16 amino acids. CDR3 protein: CASSSAGRRNTDTQYF. The DNA of the CDR3 is TGTGCCAGCAGTTCCGCAGGGCGAAGAAACACAGATACGCAGTATTTT.

The V and J genes are TRBV4-3 and TRBJ1-4; 7 nucleotides agree with TRBD1. Germline CDR1 LGHNA, CDR2 YSLEER. The V and J ends lost 0 bases and 7 bases, in that order; junction bases with no gene match: 14. This CDR3 has 18 residues. The DNA of the CDR3 is TGCGCCAGCAGCCAAGACTCTCGAGGAACAGGGGTCGGTGAAAAACTGTTTTTT. Its translation is CASSQDSRGTGVGEKLFF.

This sequence joins TRBV11-2 and TRBJ2-7, with D perhaps TRBD2 (6 bases). In germline, CDR1 is SGHAT, CDR2 FQNNGV. The CDR3 runs 17 residues. V dropped 4 bases and J dropped 3 bases, with 22 bases sitting between them. The CDR3: CASSSTMAQGLRYEQYF. For the CDR3, the DNA is TGTGCCAGCAGCTCGACCATGGCGCAGGGACTTCGCTACGAGCAGTACTTC.

V gene TRBV21-1 combines with J gene TRBJ2-7; the tabulated D call, TRBD2, remains unverified against the DNA. TRBV21-1 is listed as a pseudogene. This CDR3 region has 14 residues. CDR3: CASRVRPLPYEQYV. DNA for the CDR3: TGTGCCAGCCGCGTCCGTCCCTTACCCTACGAGCAGTACGTC.

The CDR3 loop is CASSRAGTGGVRGELFF. CDR3 in DNA: TGTGCCAGCAGTAGAGCCGGGACAGGGGGAGTGCGCGGGGAGCTGTTTTTT. The chain uses TRBV25-1 and TRBJ2-2; the match to TRBD1 covers 11 bases. The CDR3 has 17 amino acids. J lost 7 bases, V lost 5 bases, and 12 bases had no gene match. Germline V gene lookup returns CDR1 MGHDK and CDR2 SYGVNS. Variable domain in full (rest from reference TRBV25-1 and TRBJ2-2): EADIYQTPRYLVIGTGKKITLECSQTMGHDKMYWYQQDPGMELHLIHYSYGVNSTEKGDLSSESTVSRIRTEHFPLTLESARPSHTSQYLCASSRAGTGGVRGELFFGEGSRLTVL.

This chain uses TRBV3-1 (or the pseudogene TRBV3-2) with TRBJ2-3, with TRBD2 matching over 14 bases. The CDR3 is 17 amino acids. The ends lost 5 bases at V and 2 bases at J; junction bases unmatched: 6. Per germline, CDR1 LGHDT and CDR2 YNNKEL (reference sequence). CDR3 DNA sequence: TGTGCCAGCAGCTCACGACTAGCGGGGGGGATCACAGATACGCAGTATTTT. Translating gives CASSSRLAGGITDTQYF.

V gene TRBV9 combines with J gene TRBJ1-2, with D possibly TRBD1 on 6 matching bases. V lost 0 bases, J lost 7 bases, and 16 bases lay in between. The CDR3 extends over 15 amino acids. The germline V gene encodes CDR1 SGDLS and CDR2 YYNGEE. Written as DNA, the CDR3 is TGTGCCAGCAGCGTAGGGGGATCACAGGGAAGTGGCTACACCTTC. Its translation: CASSVGGSQGSGYTF.

The chain joins TRBV27 to TRBJ1-6, with TRBD1 identical over 9 bases. The trim removed 3 bases at V and 8 bases at J, leaving 2 bases unmatched. The CDR3 is made up of 14 amino acids. The germline CDR1 and CDR2 sequences are MNHEY and SMNVEV (reference sequence). The CDR3 nucleotides are TGTGCCAGCAGTTTGACAGGGGGAGATTCACCCCTCCACTTT. Translated, it gives CASSLTGGDSPLHF.

The V gene is TRBV14, the J gene TRBJ2-2; a possible D gene is TRBD2 (6 bases). This CDR3 is 17 amino acids long. Germline lookup yields CDR1 SGHDN and CDR2 FVKESK. The V and J ends lost 1 base and 1 base respectively, with 13 bases between them. The CDR3 loop is CASSQGLGGENTGELFF. CDR3 sequence (DNA): TGTGCCAGCAGCCAAGGGTTAGGAGGGGAGAACACCGGGGAGCTGTTTTTT.

This clone was seen a handful of times. V gene TRBV16 combines with J gene TRBJ1-5, with a possible D match to TRBD1 (5 bases). V lost 3 bases, J lost 4 bases, and 10 bases lay in between. Germline CDR1 reads KGHSY; CDR2 reads FQNENV. This CDR3 region has 14 residues. The CDR3 sequence: CASSQLGGNQPQHF. Here the CDR3 DNA reads TGTGCCAGCAGCCAGCTGGGGGGGAATCAGCCCCAGCATTTT.

This chain uses TRBV19 with TRBJ1-1, with D maybe TRBD1 (5 bases). The germline V gene has CDR1 LNHDA and CDR2 SQIVND (reference sequence). The length of the CDR3 is 17 residues. The V gene lost 0 bases and the J gene lost 0 bases, with 14 bases spanning the gap. CDR3: CASSIDLPRGMNTEAFF. DNA of the CDR3: TGTGCCAGTAGTATAGATCTCCCGCGGGGCATGAACACTGAAGCTTTCTTT.

The J gene is TRBJ1-1, the V gene TRBV24-1; weak D call: TRBD1 (5 bases). Per germline, CDR1 KGHDR and CDR2 SFDVKD. V was pared by 7 bases and J by 8 bases, with 16 bases between. CDR3 length: 13 amino acids. The CDR3 sequence is CATRASGGNEAFF. CDR3 nucleotide sequence: TGTGCCACCAGGGCCTCGGGGGGAAACGAAGCTTTCTTT.

This clone was picked up one time. The chain combines TRBV29-1 with TRBJ2-5; TRBD1 matches at 8 bases. The length of the CDR3 is 13 residues. V lost 8 bases, J lost 4 bases, and 9 bases stayed unmatched. The germline V gene encodes CDR1 SQVTM and CDR2 ANQGSEA. This CDR3 is CSFGQGLGETQYF. CDR3 DNA sequence: TGCAGCTTTGGACAGGGTCTAGGAGAGACCCAGTACTTC.

The chain links TRBV9 to TRBJ2-2, with TRBD2 matching 7 bases. V shed 3 bases, J shed 6 bases, and the junction held 8 bases outside the gene matches. The CDR3 is 15 residues long. Germline V gene sequence: CDR1 SGDLS, CDR2 YYNGEE. DNA of the CDR3: TGTGCCAGCAGCGCAGCGGGGTTGGTTTCCGGGGAGCTGTTTTTT. Amino acids: CASSAAGLVSGELFF.

This rearrangement joins TRBV24-1 to TRBJ2-3; D may be TRBD2 (5 bases). V was pared by 3 bases and J by 4 bases, with 13 bases between. The germline CDR1 and CDR2 sequences are KGHDR and SFDVKD. The CDR3 runs to 15 residues. CDR3 bases: TGTGCCACCAGTGATGCCCGATCTAGCTCAGATACGCAGTATTTT. As protein: CATSDARSSSDTQYF.

The V call is TRBV5-1, the J call TRBJ1-1, with D maybe TRBD1 (5 bases). V gave up 0 bases and J gave up 6 bases, with 6 bases separating them. Germline assignment: CDR1 SGHRS and CDR2 YFSETQ. CDR3 length: 12 residues. The CDR3 nucleotides read TGCGCCAGCAGCTTGGAAGGGGCTGAAGCTTTCTTT. It codes for CASSLEGAEAFF.

The chain has TRBV18 and TRBJ1-6, with a tentative D call TRBD1 (5 bases). V was shortened by 5 bases and J by 9 bases, with 14 bases between the two germline ends. Germline-derived CDR1 and CDR2 are KGHSH and LQKENI. The CDR3 length is 14 residues. The CDR3 reads CASSTQGPGSPLHF. CDR3 in DNA: TGTGCCAGCTCAACCCAGGGCCCCGGTTCACCCCTCCACTTT. Full variable domain (missing parts from reference TRBV18 and TRBJ1-6): NAGVMQNPRHLVRRRGQEARLRCSPMKGHSHVYWYRQLPEEGLKFMVYLQKENIIDESGMPKERFSAEFPKEGPSILRIQQVVRGDSAAYFCASSTQGPGSPLHFGNGTRLTVT.